Presented here are 13 T cell receptor beta chains from one specimen sequenced in a study of regulatory T cells in long-lasting Graves disease. Time point of the sample: persistent/refractory GD, antithyroid drugs over 5 years with positive TRAb. Construction of the TCR library relied on RNA isolated from PBMCs. According to the study, TCR beta libraries were built with iRepertoire HTBI primers and CDR3-region Arm-PCR. TCRdb re-derived calls from the multiplex PCR reads in MiXCR, one entry per CDR3 protein. The sample records 300,000 to 500,000 distinct CDR3 sequences, around 20% being singletons. This sample comprised peripheral blood mononuclear cells (PBMCs), obtained when the disease was refractory, from a patient treated with antithyroid drugs. The receptor set was obtained from a female donor with Graves disease.

This clonotype was seen more than once but under ten times. The chain uses TRBV20-1 and TRBJ2-4; 9 nucleotides match TRBD1. This CDR3 is built from 15 residues. Germline lookup yields CDR1 DFQATT and CDR2 SNEGSKA (reference sequence). The trim removed 2 bases at V and 9 bases at J, leaving 11 bases unmatched. The DNA of the CDR3 is TGCAGTGCTAGACCCCGGGGGACAGGGTCTTCCATTCAGTACTTC. It specifies CSARPRGTGSSIQYF.

In this sample, this clonotype turned up many times. The genes are TRBV6-1 and TRBJ1-3, with TRBD1 as a possible D gene (6 bases). Germline loops: CDR1 MNHNS, CDR2 SASEGT. The CDR3 totals 13 residues. Trimming pared 4 bases from V and 4 bases from J, leaving 8 bases between. CDR3 region: CASSAQGGNTIYF. As DNA, the CDR3 is TGTGCCAGCAGTGCACAGGGAGGAAACACCATATATTTT.

This clonotype appeared many times. This sequence joins TRBV7-2 and TRBJ2-5; 8 bases match TRBD2. The CDR3 extends over 16 amino acids. V shed 6 bases, J shed 5 bases, and the junction held 14 bases outside the gene matches. Germline-derived CDR1 and CDR2 are SGHTA and FQGNSA. The CDR3 DNA sequence: TGTGCCAGCAGGGCGGCGGGAGGACGTACAAGTGAGACCCAGTACTTC. As protein: CASRAAGGRTSETQYF.

About this clonotype: A much larger clone differs by one base, so this may be a read error. The CDR3 spells CSATGDAGRYEQFF. DNA for the CDR3: TGCAGTGCTACCGGTGATGCGGGGAGGTACGAGCAGTTCTTC. The chain links TRBV20-1 to TRBJ2-7; D is possibly TRBD2 (6 bases). The end of the DNA is better explained by TRBJ2-1, so the J call may be wrong. CDR1 and CDR2 (germline): DFQATT, SNEGSKA (reference sequence). This CDR3 has 14 amino acids.

This clonotype was counted ten times or more. The chain joins TRBV7-2 to TRBJ2-7; D possibly matches TRBD1 or TRBD2 (5 bases each). CDR3 length equals 15 residues. CDR1 and CDR2 (germline): SGHTA, FQGNSA. The V and J ends lost 4 bases and 0 bases respectively, with 13 bases between them. CDR3 amino acids: CASSSLGTASYEQYF. CDR3 coding DNA: TGTGCCAGCAGCTCCCTGGGGACCGCCTCCTACGAGCAGTACTTC.

V and J are TRBV20-1 and TRBJ2-5, with TRBD2 as a possible D gene (6 bases). V shed 3 bases and J shed 2 bases, with 16 bases lying between them. The germline gives CDR1 DFQATT, CDR2 SNEGSKA (reference sequence). This CDR3 is built from 15 residues. CDR3 amino acids: CSARDLTSNQETQYF. In DNA form, the CDR3 reads TGCAGTGCTAGGGACCTGACTAGTAATCAAGAGACCCAGTACTTC.

This clonotype was recorded a few times. V usage is TRBV15 and J usage is TRBJ1-4, with TRBD1 matching over 7 bases. This CDR3 contains 16 residues. The trim removed 0 bases at V and 11 bases at J, leaving 12 bases unmatched. The germline CDR1 and CDR2 sequences are LNHNV and YYDKDF (reference sequence). The CDR3 sequence: CATSRDVGQAAYKLFF. In DNA form, the CDR3 reads TGTGCCACCAGCAGAGATGTCGGACAGGCTGCATATAAACTGTTTTTT.

This clonotype was picked up a small number of times. The rearrangement joins TRBV9 to TRBJ2-2; maybe TRBD2 (6 bases). Trimming stripped 6 bases from V and 0 bases from J, with 15 bases between. The V gene's germline CDR1 is SGDLS and CDR2 YYNGEE. The CDR3 runs to 16 residues. The CDR3 DNA follows: TGTGCCAGCACCCCCTCGATAGCGGCGAACACCGGGGAGCTGTTTTTT. It specifies CASTPSIAANTGELFF. Together with reference TRBV9 and TRBJ2-2, the CDR3 gives the full variable domain: DSGVTQTPKHLITATGQRVTLRCSPRSGDLSVYWYQQSLDQGLQFLIQYYNGEERAKGNILERFSAQQFPDLHSELNLSSLELGDSALYFCASTPSIAANTGELFFGEGSRLTVL.

This chain uses TRBV6-1 with TRBJ2-7, with 10 bases identical to TRBD2. The germline CDR1 and CDR2 sequences are MNHNS and SASEGT. Trimming cost V 6 bases and J 0 bases; bases outside gene matches: 8. The CDR3 is made up of 16 amino acids. The CDR3, as DNA: TGTGCCAGCAGCCTTCGACTAGCGGGCGACTCCTACGAGCAGTACTTC. Protein: CASSLRLAGDSYEQYF.

This clonotype was counted at least ten times. The genes are TRBV7-8 and TRBJ1-1; D gene uncertain. The V end was cut by 4 bases, the J end by 1 base, with 19 bases between. The CDR3 has 17 residues. Germline V CDR1 and CDR2: SGHVS, FQNEAQ. In DNA form, the CDR3 reads TGTGCCAGCAGCTCCTCTCCGATCGAGGGCACGAACACTGAAGCTTTCTTT. Its protein is CASSSSPIEGTNTEAFF.

There are a few counts of this clonotype. This chain links TRBV14 with TRBJ2-7; possible D gene TRBD1, 5 bases. CDR1 and CDR2 from the germline V gene are SGHDN and FVKESK. The CDR3 is 13 amino acids. The ends were cut back, 0 bases at V and 6 bases at J, with 9 bases in the middle. CDR3 sequence: CASSQDRQREQYF. In nucleotides, the CDR3 is TGTGCCAGCAGCCAAGATCGACAGCGCGAGCAGTACTTC.

This clonotype was recorded a few times. The V and J genes are TRBV28 and TRBJ2-2, with 8 bases that match TRBD1. Germline V gene sequence: CDR1 MDHEN, CDR2 SYDVKM. CDR3 size: 16 residues. With 4 bases clipped from V and 1 base from J, the junction kept 5 bases outside the gene matches. This CDR3 reads CASSWGTGWNTGELFF. CDR3 DNA sequence: TGTGCCAGCAGTTGGGGGACAGGATGGAACACCGGGGAGCTGTTTTTT.

This rearrangement joins TRBV20-1 to TRBJ1-2; D gene unclear. The V and J ends lost 2 bases and 0 bases respectively, with 13 bases between them. The germline gives CDR1 DFQATT, CDR2 SNEGSKA (reference sequence). The CDR3 contains 15 residues. The CDR3 spells CSARPSTRTNYGYTF. The CDR3 DNA reads TGCAGTGCTAGACCTAGCACACGGACTAACTATGGCTACACCTTC.